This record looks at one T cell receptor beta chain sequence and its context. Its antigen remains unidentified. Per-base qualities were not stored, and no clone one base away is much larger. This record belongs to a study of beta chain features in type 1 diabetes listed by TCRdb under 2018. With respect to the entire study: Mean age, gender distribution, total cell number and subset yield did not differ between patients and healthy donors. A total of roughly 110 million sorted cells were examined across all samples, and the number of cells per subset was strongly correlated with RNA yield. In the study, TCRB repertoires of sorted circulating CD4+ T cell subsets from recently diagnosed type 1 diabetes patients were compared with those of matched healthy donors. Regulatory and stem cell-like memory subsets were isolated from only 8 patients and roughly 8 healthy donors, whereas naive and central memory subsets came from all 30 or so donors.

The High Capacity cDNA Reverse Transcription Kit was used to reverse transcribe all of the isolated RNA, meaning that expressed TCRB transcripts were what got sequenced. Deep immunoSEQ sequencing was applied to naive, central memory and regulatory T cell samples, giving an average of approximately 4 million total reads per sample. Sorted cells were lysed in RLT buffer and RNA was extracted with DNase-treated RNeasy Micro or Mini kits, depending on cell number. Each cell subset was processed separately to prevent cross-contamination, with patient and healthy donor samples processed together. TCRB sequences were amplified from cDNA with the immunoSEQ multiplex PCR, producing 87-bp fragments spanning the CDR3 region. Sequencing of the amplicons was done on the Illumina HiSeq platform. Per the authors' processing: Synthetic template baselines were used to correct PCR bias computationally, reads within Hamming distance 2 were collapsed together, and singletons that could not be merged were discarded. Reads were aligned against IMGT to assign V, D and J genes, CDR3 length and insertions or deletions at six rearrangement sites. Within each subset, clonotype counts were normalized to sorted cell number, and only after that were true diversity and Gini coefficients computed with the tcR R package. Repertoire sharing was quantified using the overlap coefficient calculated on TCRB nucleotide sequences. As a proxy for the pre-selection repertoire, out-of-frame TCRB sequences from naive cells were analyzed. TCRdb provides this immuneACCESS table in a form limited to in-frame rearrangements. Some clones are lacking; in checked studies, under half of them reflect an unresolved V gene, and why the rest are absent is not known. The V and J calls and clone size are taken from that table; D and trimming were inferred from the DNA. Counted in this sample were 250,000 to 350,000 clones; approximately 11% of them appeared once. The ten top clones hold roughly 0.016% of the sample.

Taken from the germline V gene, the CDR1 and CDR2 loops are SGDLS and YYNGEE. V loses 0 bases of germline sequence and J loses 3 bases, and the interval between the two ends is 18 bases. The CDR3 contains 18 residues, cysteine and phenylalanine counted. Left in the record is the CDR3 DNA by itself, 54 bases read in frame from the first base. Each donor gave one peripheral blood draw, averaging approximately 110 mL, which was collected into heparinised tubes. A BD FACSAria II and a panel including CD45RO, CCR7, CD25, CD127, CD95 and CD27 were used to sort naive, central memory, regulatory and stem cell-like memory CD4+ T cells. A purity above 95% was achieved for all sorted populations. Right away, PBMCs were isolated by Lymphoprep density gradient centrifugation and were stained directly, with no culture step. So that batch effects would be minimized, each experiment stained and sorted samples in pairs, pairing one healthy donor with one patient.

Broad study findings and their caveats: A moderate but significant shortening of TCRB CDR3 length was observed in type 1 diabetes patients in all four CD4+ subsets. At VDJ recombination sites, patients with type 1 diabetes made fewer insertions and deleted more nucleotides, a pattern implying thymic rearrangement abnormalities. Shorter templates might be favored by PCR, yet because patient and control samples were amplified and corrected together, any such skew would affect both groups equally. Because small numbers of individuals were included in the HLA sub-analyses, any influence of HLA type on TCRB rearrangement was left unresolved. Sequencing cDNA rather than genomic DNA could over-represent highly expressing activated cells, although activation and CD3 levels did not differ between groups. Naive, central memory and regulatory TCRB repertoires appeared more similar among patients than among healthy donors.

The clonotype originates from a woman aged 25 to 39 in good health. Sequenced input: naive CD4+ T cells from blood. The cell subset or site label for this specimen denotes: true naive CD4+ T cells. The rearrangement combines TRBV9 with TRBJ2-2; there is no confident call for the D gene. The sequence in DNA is TGTGCCAGCAGCGTAGTAAGTGGATCAGGTTGGGACACCGGGGAGCTGTTTTTT. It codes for CASSVVSGSGWDTGELFF.